Sequencing of this TCR beta chain was carried out in a study of shared clonotypes between healthy human individuals. Across the whole study: Contributing individuals were two females and three males aged 18 to 49.

All donors were healthy HIV-negative adults lacking recent acute infections or vaccinations. Among the donors, all were Caucasian adults who lived in Nashville, Tennessee. Notes on this clone: As yet, its antigen is unknown.

V lost 0 bases, J lost 4 bases, and 0 bases stayed unmatched. From germline, CDR1 is MNHNY and CDR2 SVGAGI (reference sequence). The CDR3 contains 15 residues. Study findings and constraints: Exclusively blood specimens were collected; tissue repertoires likely differ.

Some clones are missing from TCRdb's copy, which holds only in-frame ones; the method was immunoSEQ multiplex PCR. Of 520,000 or so clones listed, 79% are singletons. Sequences were obtained from PBMCs. The chain is built from TRBV6-6 and TRBJ2-3; 11 nucleotides line up with TRBD2. This clonotype was obtained from a woman aged 40 to 55 in good health. Some clones in this sample may be carry-over from other donors' samples. CDR3 nucleotides: TGTGCCAGCAGTTACTCTAGCGGGAGGGCAGATACGCAGTATTTT. Residues: CASSYSSGRADTQYF.